This T cell receptor (beta chain) was identified in a study of T cells in Graves' hyperthyroidism and ophthalmopathy. Amplified TCR beta CDR3 regions derived from RNA transcripts. A first-round RT-PCR of the TCR CDR3 used the HTBI primer set. TCRdb analysed the multiplex PCR reads with MiXCR anew, one entry per CDR3 protein. In the table there are about 640,000 distinct CDR3 sequences, about 45% of which are singletons. Those patients with uncontrolled infection, other autoimmune disease, pregnancy or lactation were excluded. This TCR derives from an adult man with Graves' disease, either hyperthyroidism or ophthalmopathy (not recorded which). Material: peripheral blood or thyroid tissue (not recorded which).

The chain's CDR3 is CAISRTGGEGNTIYF. CDR3 coding DNA: TGTGCCATCAGTCGGACAGGGGGCGAGGGAAACACCATATATTTT. The chain couples TRBV10-3 to TRBJ1-3; TRBD1 agrees at 11 bases. J gave up 4 bases and V 5 bases, and 4 bases lay outside the gene matches. The CDR3 length is 15 residues. Germline V gives CDR1 ENHRY, CDR2 SYGVKD.